This TCR beta chain was recorded in a study of control samples from healthy donors and cancer patients. Clones were read by immunoSEQ multiplex PCR, and TCRdb kept only the in-frame ones, dropping some. The sample has approximately 82,000 clones, around 94% seen once. CDR3 length: 16 residues. Germline values: CDR1 LNHDA, CDR2 SQIVND (reference sequence). The ends lost 6 bases at V and 4 bases at J; junction bases unmatched: 9. Sequenced sample: blood. The receptor comes from a woman aged 18-30 years in good health. The rearrangement joins TRBV19 to TRBJ2-6; 7 nucleotides line up with TRBD1. CDR3 loop: CASRDLQGTGANVLTF. CDR3 DNA: TGTGCCAGTAGGGACCTACAGGGGACAGGGGCCAACGTCCTGACTTTC.